Listed below are T cell receptor beta chains from one sample, sequenced in a study of blood T cell repertoires in COVID-19. Clones were read by immunoSEQ multiplex PCR, and TCRdb kept only the in-frame ones, dropping some. The sample contains 200,000 to 300,000 clones, 86% of which appear only once. Sequencing was carried out using PBMCs or T cells enriched from blood (not recorded which). These receptors were obtained from a woman between 50 and 59 years old who had recovered from COVID-19. Each CDR3 is given with its conserved first and last residue. Each record gives: clone size, D gene, V gene, J gene, CDR3 protein, CDR3 DNA. D genes are given only for firm matches. Some rows mark clone size as missing; the rest say once, few, many or name a class of expanded clone.

>-|TRBD2|TRBV27|TRBJ2-3
CASSPVLAGGADTQYF
TGTGCCAGCAGCCCAGTCCTAGCGGGGGGCGCAGATACGCAGTATTTT
>-|-|TRBV27|TRBJ1-1
CASSLGASTEAFF
TGTGCCAGCAGTTTGGGCGCAAGTACTGAAGCTTTCTTT
>-|-|TRBV4-1|TRBJ2-2
CASSQKTRAGELFF
TGCGCCAGCAGCCAAAAAACCAGGGCCGGGGAGCTGTTTTTT
>-|-|TRBV7-9|TRBJ2-7
CASTSEAGPAYEQYF
TGTGCCAGCACCTCAGAGGCAGGGCCGGCCTACGAGCAGTACTTC
>-|TRBD2|TRBV5-1|TRBJ2-7
CASSLVASGDISYEQYF
TGCGCCAGCAGCTTGGTGGCTAGCGGAGACATCTCCTACGAGCAGTACTTC
>-|TRBD2|TRBV6-2/TRBV6-3|TRBJ2-1
CASSYLKTSGRASYNEQFF
TGTGCCAGCAGTTACTTGAAGACTAGCGGGAGGGCCTCGTACAATGAGCAGTTCTTC
>once|TRBD1|TRBV19|TRBJ1-1
CASSYLQGAGTEAFF
TGTGCCAGTAGCTACTTACAGGGGGCCGGGACTGAAGCTTTCTTT
>-|TRBD2|TRBV19|TRBJ2-1
CASTPRLAHEQFF
TGTGCCAGTACCCCACGACTAGCGCATGAGCAGTTCTTC
>-|-|TRBV20-1|TRBJ2-2
CSASIRLTGELFF
TGCAGTGCTAGTATCAGGCTAACCGGGGAGCTGTTTTTT
>once|-|TRBV5-1|TRBJ1-2
CASSLALGEGYTF
TGCGCCAGCAGCTTGGCCTTGGGCGAGGGCTACACCTTC
>-|TRBD1|TRBV7-8|TRBJ1-5
CASSQDRGRGQPQHF
TGTGCCAGCAGTCAGGACAGGGGAAGGGGTCAGCCCCAGCATTTT
>-|TRBD2|TRBV16|TRBJ2-7
CASSLAGTGVKQYF
TGTGCCAGCAGTCTAGCGGGAACGGGGGTGAAGCAGTACTTC
>-|TRBD1|TRBV5-5|TRBJ1-5
CASSFYRGVEPQHF
TGTGCCAGCAGCTTTTACAGGGGGGTTGAGCCCCAGCATTTT
>-|TRBD1|TRBV7-6|TRBJ2-2
CASSSHLTGLRTGELFF
TGTGCCAGCAGCTCCCATTTGACAGGGCTTCGCACCGGGGAGCTGTTTTTT
>-|TRBD1|TRBV27|TRBJ2-3
CASSEGTGGTDTQYF
TGTGCCAGCTCTGAGGGGACAGGGGGCACAGATACGCAGTATTTT
>-|TRBD1|TRBV6-5|TRBJ1-6
CASSYGLTGGFSPLHF
TGTGCCAGCAGTTACGGTTTGACAGGGGGCTTTTCACCCCTCCACTTT
>-|-|TRBV7-2|TRBJ2-5
CASSPLGGKTQYF
TGTGCCAGCAGCCCATTAGGCGGAAAGACCCAGTACTTC
>few|-|TRBV21-1|TRBJ2-2
CASSREEGTSGRNTGELFF
TGTGCCAGCAGCCGAGAAGAGGGGACTAGCGGGAGAAACACCGGGGAGCTGTTTTTT
>-|TRBD1|TRBV29-1|TRBJ2-7
CSVEDPGSGQGLYEQYF
TGCAGCGTTGAAGATCCGGGCAGTGGACAGGGGCTCTACGAGCAGTACTTC
>-|-|TRBV30|TRBJ1-4
CAWNLGGPNEKLFF
TGTGCCTGGAACCTCGGGGGGCCGAATGAAAAACTGTTTTTT
>-|-|TRBV4-1|TRBJ1-2
CASSQDVVRREALYGYTF
TGCGCCAGCAGCCAAGATGTCGTGAGGCGCGAGGCCCTCTATGGCTACACCTTC
>once|-|TRBV2|TRBJ1-4
CASRTGRAEKLFF
TGTGCCAGCAGAACAGGGAGGGCTGAAAAACTGTTTTTT
>-|-|TRBV19|TRBJ1-5
CASSLGQRNQPQHF
TGTGCCAGTAGTCTCGGACAGCGCAATCAGCCCCAGCATTTT
>-|-|TRBV24-1|TRBJ2-5
CATSDYREETQYF
TGTGCCACCAGTGATTACAGGGAAGAGACCCAGTACTTC
>-|-|TRBV6-1|TRBJ2-3
CASSERDPYTDTQYF
TGTGCCAGCAGTGAACGGGATCCGTACACAGATACGCAGTATTTT
>-|-|TRBV28|TRBJ1-2
CASSLLAGQNGYTF
TGTGCCAGCAGTTTATTGGCAGGACAGAATGGCTACACCTTC
>-|TRBD2|TRBV4-3|TRBJ2-2
CASSQGRGLADYTGELFF
TGCGCCAGCAGCCAAGGTAGGGGACTAGCAGATTACACCGGGGAGCTGTTTTTT
>few|-|TRBV6-5|TRBJ2-2
CASSYSRLRGTGELFF
TGTGCCAGCAGTTACTCGAGGCTGAGAGGCACCGGGGAGCTGTTTTTT
>few|-|TRBV7-2|TRBJ2-7
CASSRDLYPFEQYF
TGTGCCAGCAGCCGGGACTTGTACCCTTTCGAGCAGTACTTC
>-|-|TRBV27|TRBJ1-5
CASSLSPGQPQHF
TGTGCCAGCAGTTTATCACCAGGACAGCCCCAGCATTTT
>-|TRBD1|TRBV6-4|TRBJ1-4
CASSETGERGEKLFF
TGTGCCAGCAGTGAAACAGGGGAAAGGGGTGAAAAACTGTTTTTT
>-|TRBD2|TRBV2|TRBJ2-7
CASRLAGDSSYEQYF
TGTGCCAGCAGATTAGCGGGGGATTCCTCCTACGAGCAGTACTTC
>-|-|TRBV12-3/TRBV12-4|TRBJ1-1
CASQYGVNTEAFF
TGTGCCAGCCAGTACGGGGTCAACACTGAAGCTTTCTTT
>-|TRBD1|TRBV5-5|TRBJ2-5
CASRGFGDRGRTQYF
TGTGCCAGCAGGGGGTTCGGGGACAGGGGGAGGACCCAGTACTTC